This entry concerns a single TCR beta chain. This sample is part of a study of PD-L1 blockade in urothelial cancer. TCRdb's table, derived via immunoSEQ multiplex PCR, lists solely in-frame clones and lacks some. Among around 120,000 clones, around 82% were seen once, and the ten largest hold 2% to 2.5%. V lost 7 bases, J lost 6 bases, and 8 bases stayed unmatched. The CDR3 is 13 residues long. Germline values: CDR1 SQVTM, CDR2 ANQGSEA. The sequence was obtained from a man in his fifties or sixties with urothelial cancer. The specimen was PBMCs, collected around atezolizumab (anti-PD-L1) treatment. This chain connects TRBV29-1 to TRBJ2-1; 8 bases align to TRBD2. The CDR3 loop reads CSGERETPNEQFF. The CDR3 DNA follows: TGCAGCGGGGAGCGGGAGACCCCCAATGAGCAGTTCTTC.